These 32 T cell receptor beta chains were sequenced from one sample in a study of beta chain features in type 1 diabetes (dated by TCRdb to 2016 to 2018). Library creation used the immunoSEQ multiplex PCR assay. The entire isolated RNA was reverse transcribed using the High Capacity cDNA Reverse Transcription Kit, and thus expressed TCRB transcripts were sequenced. Drawn from immuneACCESS, this table holds only the in-frame rearrangements with V and J called that TCRdb kept. Clones are partly lost; checked studies trace under half to an unresolved V gene and leave the rest unexplained. Recorded for this sample are around 300,000 clones; 12% to 15% of them occurred a single time. The ten largest clones add up to more than 6.5% of the sample. Material for sequencing was central memory CD4+ T cells from blood. Every receptor here comes from a man aged 25-45 years in good health.

This clone turned up a few times. The CDR3 region has the DNA TGTGCCAGCAGCCAATCTAGCCGTCCTATTGAGAACATTCAGTACTTC. It specifies CASSQSSRPIENIQYF. V usage is TRBV16 and J usage is TRBJ2-4; D not certain. The V end was cut by 0 bases, the J end by 7 bases, with 16 bases between. The germline V gene encodes CDR1 KGHSY and CDR2 FQNENV. The CDR3 loop spans 16 amino acids. Drawing the rest from reference TRBV16 and TRBJ2-4, the complete variable domain is GEEVAQTPKHLVRGEGQKAKLYCAPIKGHSYVFWYQQVLKNEFKFLISFQNENVFDETGMPKERFSAKCLPNSPCSLEIQATKLEDSAVYFCASSQSSRPIENIQYFGAGTRLSVL.

This clone was seen only a few times. The V call is TRBV5-1, the J call TRBJ2-2, with a weak D call TRBD2 (5 bases). V gave up 3 bases and J gave up 6 bases, with 15 bases separating them. The germline CDR1 and CDR2 sequences are SGHRS and YFSETQ. The CDR3 loop spans 15 amino acids. CDR3 residues: CASSSGGRSAGELFF. In DNA form, the CDR3 reads TGCGCCAGCAGCTCCGGCGGGCGCTCGGCCGGGGAGCTGTTTTTT.

This clone was detected once. The V and J genes are TRBV5-4 and TRBJ1-1, with D hard to call. Germline CDR1 reads SGHNT; CDR2 reads YYREEE (reference sequence). V was shortened by 4 bases and J by 0 bases, with 10 bases between the two germline ends. The CDR3 runs to 14 residues. The CDR3 DNA sequence: TGTGCCAGCAGCCGCCCTCAGATGAACACTGAAGCTTTCTTT. The encoded protein is CASSRPQMNTEAFF.

This clone was found many times. The chain joins TRBV6-1 to TRBJ1-1; D is perhaps TRBD1 (5 bases). This CDR3 is built from 13 residues. In germline, CDR1 is MNHNS, CDR2 SASEGT. The V end was cut by 3 bases, the J end by 3 bases, with 8 bases between. The CDR3 spells CASSDGGYTEAFF. For the CDR3, the DNA is TGTGCCAGCAGTGATGGGGGGTACACTGAAGCTTTCTTT.

The CDR3 loop is CASSQDRSVTGELFF. In DNA form, the CDR3 reads TGTGCCAGCAGCCAAGATCGGAGTGTCACCGGGGAGCTGTTTTTT. This chain links TRBV4-2 with TRBJ2-2; D remains ambiguous. CDR1 is LGHNA and CDR2 is YNFKEQ in the germline V gene. The V end was cut by 0 bases, the J end by 4 bases, with 9 bases between. The CDR3 loop spans 15 amino acids.

V usage is TRBV4-2 and J usage is TRBJ2-7; 8 positions agree with TRBD2. With V trimmed by 1 base and J by 4 bases, 9 bases remained unmatched. This CDR3 is built from 16 residues. Germline loops: CDR1 LGHNA, CDR2 YNFKEQ. The CDR3 loop reads CASSQVGRREVYEQYV. CDR3 in DNA: TGTGCCAGCAGCCAAGTGGGCCGGCGGGAGGTATACGAGCAGTACGTC.

A few counts support this clone. The genes are TRBV5-1 and TRBJ1-2; D is perhaps TRBD1 (6 bases). Trimming shortened V by 0 bases and J by 1 base, and 10 bases separated the two germline ends. In germline, CDR1 is SGHRS, CDR2 YFSETQ. CDR3 length: 15 residues. Here the CDR3 DNA reads TGCGCCAGCAGCTTGGAGGACAGTGGTAACTATGGCTACACCTTC. Its translation is CASSLEDSGNYGYTF.

The gene calls are TRBV7-8 and TRBJ2-5; 8 bases fit TRBD2. With 5 bases clipped from V and 4 bases from J, the junction kept 6 bases outside the gene matches. Germline V CDR1 and CDR2: SGHVS, FQNEAQ. This CDR3 contains 14 residues. Written as DNA, the CDR3 is TGTGCCAGCAGCCGCGGACTAGCTTCAGAGACCCAGTACTTC. Encoded protein: CASSRGLASETQYF.

The sample holds a few counts of this clone. The chain joins TRBV6-1 to TRBJ2-5, with 10 bases identical to TRBD2. Germline V gene sequence: CDR1 MNHNS, CDR2 SASEGT. This CDR3 region has 16 residues. With V trimmed by 3 bases and J by 0 bases, 4 bases remained unmatched. The CDR3 here is CASSDPLAGNQETQYF. CDR3 DNA sequence: TGTGCCAGCAGTGACCCACTAGCGGGGAACCAAGAGACCCAGTACTTC.

This clone was counted a few times. Other DNA sequences in the same sample also yield this CDR3. V and J are TRBV6-1 and TRBJ2-5; 7 bases are a match to TRBD2. CDR3 size: 13 residues. Germline assignment: CDR1 MNHNS and CDR2 SASEGT. V was clipped by 4 bases and J by 5 bases; unmatched bases: 4. The CDR3 spells CASSVGGRETQYF. CDR3 bases: TGTGCCAGCAGTGTGGGGGGGAGGGAGACCCAGTACTTC.

This clone has more than one count but fewer than ten. The chain is built from TRBV9 and TRBJ2-1; tentatively, D is TRBD2 (6 bases). The CDR3 is 13 amino acids. Germline V CDR1 and CDR2: SGDLS, YYNGEE. Trimming left V 7 bases short and J 6 bases short, with 14 bases between. CDR3 bases: TGTGCCAGCCGTACGGGGGTCGGCAATGAGCAGTTCTTC. Amino acid sequence: CASRTGVGNEQFF.

V usage is TRBV2 and J usage is TRBJ2-3, with 7 nucleotides matching TRBD2. The junction had 8 bases not matched to a gene; V was cut back by 8 bases and J by 6 bases. CDR1 and CDR2 from the germline V gene are SNHLY and FYNNEI. CDR3 length: 13 residues. The CDR3 loop reads CASSAGELDTQYF. The CDR3 DNA is TGTGCCAGCTCGGCGGGAGAATTGGATACGCAGTATTTT.

The genes are TRBV7-2 and TRBJ2-5; TRBD1 agrees at 10 bases. Per the germline V gene, CDR1 is SGHTA and CDR2 is FQGNSA. The CDR3 contains 14 residues. V trimming: 5 bases; J trimming: 5 bases; junction bases outside the gene matches: 5. The CDR3 DNA is TGTGCCAGCAGCCCCCGGACAGGGGGGGAGACCCAGTACTTC. Residues: CASSPRTGGETQYF.

At least ten counts were recorded for this clone. V is TRBV14 and J is TRBJ2-3; D may be TRBD1 (5 bases). V gave up 0 bases and J gave up 5 bases, with 12 bases separating them. The CDR3 runs 15 residues. Germline values: CDR1 SGHDN, CDR2 FVKESK. The CDR3 DNA follows: TGTGCCAGCAGCCAAGAGTCAGGGTCCGAAGATACGCAGTATTTT. Protein sequence: CASSQESGSEDTQYF.

This clone has a handful of counts. V usage is TRBV6-6 and J usage is TRBJ2-5; TRBD1 matches 8 bases. The V and J ends lost 5 bases and 9 bases, in that order; junction bases with no gene match: 17. The CDR3 loop spans 16 amino acids. Germline loops: CDR1 MNHNY, CDR2 SVGAGI (reference sequence). The CDR3 spells CASSARTGPLLGAQYF. The CDR3 DNA follows: TGTGCCAGCAGTGCGAGGACAGGGCCCCTCCTTGGGGCCCAGTACTTC.

The chain recombines TRBV7-7 with TRBJ2-3; D assignment may be TRBD1 or TRBD2 (5 bases each). Germline V lookup: CDR1 SSHAT, CDR2 FNYEAQ (reference sequence). V was shortened by 5 bases and J by 4 bases, with 16 bases between the two germline ends. The CDR3 contains 15 residues. The CDR3 sequence: CASSPSTGRADTQYF. For the CDR3, the DNA is TGTGCCAGCAGCCCGTCCACGGGGCGCGCAGATACGCAGTATTTT.

In this sample, this clone turned up a few times. The CDR3 DNA sequence: TGTGCCAGTAAAGTCAGGGGAGCCTACGAGCAGTACTTC. As protein: CASKVRGAYEQYF. This chain connects TRBV19 to TRBJ2-7; perhaps TRBD1 as D (6 bases). V shed 7 bases and J shed 2 bases, with 12 bases lying between them. The CDR3 runs 13 residues. Germline V gene sequence: CDR1 LNHDA, CDR2 SQIVND (reference sequence).

In its sample, this clone was seen a few times. The chain links TRBV25-1 to TRBJ1-6; D is undetermined. CDR3 size: 13 residues. Trimming stripped 2 bases from V and 7 bases from J, with 6 bases between. The germline V gene has CDR1 MGHDK and CDR2 SYGVNS. As DNA, the CDR3 is TGTGCCAGCAGTGAAGTCGGGAATTCACCCCTCCACTTT. Its protein is CASSEVGNSPLHF.

The chain is built from TRBV29-1 and TRBJ1-5; 10 bases match TRBD1. V shed 4 bases and J 7 bases; nucleotides not matched to a gene: 4. CDR3 length: 13 residues. Germline V CDR1 and CDR2: SQVTM, ANQGSEA. DNA of the CDR3: TGCAGCGTTGGAGGGACAGGGGAACAGCCCCAGCATTTT. Its translation: CSVGGTGEQPQHF.

This clone was seen a handful of times. Other nucleotide sequences in the sample specify the same CDR3. This chain links TRBV5-1 with TRBJ1-4; the match to TRBD1 covers 8 bases. Germline V gives CDR1 SGHRS, CDR2 YFSETQ. The trim removed 4 bases at V and 5 bases at J, leaving 7 bases unmatched. This CDR3 region has 15 residues. The CDR3 region is CASSSSGTGNEKLFF. The CDR3 region has the DNA TGCGCCAGCAGCAGCTCCGGGACAGGAAATGAAAAACTGTTTTTT.

This clone was detected only a few times. The genes are TRBV5-1 and TRBJ2-3; D is possibly TRBD2 (6 bases). There are 14 residues in the CDR3. Trimming removed 1 base from V and 3 bases from J, with 9 bases in between. The V gene's germline CDR1 is SGHRS and CDR2 YFSETQ. CDR3 region: CASSLFAGTDTQYF. CDR3 nucleotides: TGCGCCAGCAGCTTGTTCGCGGGAACAGATACGCAGTATTTT. The entire variable domain, with the rest obtained from reference TRBV5-1 and TRBJ2-3, is as follows: KAGVTQTPRYLIKTRGQQVTLSCSPISGHRSVSWYQQTPGQGLQFLFEYFSETQRNKGNFPGRFSGRQFSNSRSEMNVSTLELGDSALYLCASSLFAGTDTQYFGPGTRLTVL.

This sequence joins TRBV12-5 and TRBJ2-7; TRBD2 matches at 15 bases. After removal of 9 bases from V and 2 bases from J, the junction contained 2 bases not matched to a gene. CDR3 length: 14 amino acids. Germline values: CDR1 LGHNT, CDR2 FRNRAP. CDR3 DNA: TGTGCTAGCGGGACTAGCGGGGGGCCCTACGAGCAGTACTTC. It is translated as CASGTSGGPYEQYF.

In the case of this clone: A read error is likely here: a far larger clone is one base away. Different DNA sequences within this sample yield the same CDR3. V usage is TRBV11-2 and J usage is TRBJ2-3; 7 nucleotides match TRBD2. CDR1 and CDR2 (germline): SGHAT, FQNNGV. Trimming cost V 5 bases and J 0 bases; bases outside gene matches: 8. The CDR3 is 16 amino acids. The CDR3 protein is CASSQGAAGSTDTQYF. CDR3 sequence (DNA): TGTGCCAGCAGCCAAGGAGCAGCGGGGAGCACAGATACGCAGTATTTT. The full variable domain, its missing parts supplied by reference TRBV11-2 and TRBJ2-3, is EAGVAQSPRYKIIEKRQSVAFWCNPISGHATLYWYQQILGQGPKLLIQFQNNGVVDDSQLPKDRFSAERLKGVDSTLKIQPAKLEDSAVYLCASSQGAAGSTDTQYFGPGTRLTVL.

This clone is a singleton in its sample. This chain connects TRBV5-4 to TRBJ2-1; possibly TRBD2 for D (6 bases). This CDR3 is built from 17 residues. V gave up 2 bases and J gave up 3 bases, with 18 bases separating them. CDR1 and CDR2 (germline): SGHNT, YYREEE (reference sequence). As DNA, the CDR3 is TGTGCCAGCAGCTTCCCCTCGGGCGGGAAGAACTACAATGAGCAGTTCTTC. It encodes CASSFPSGGKNYNEQFF.

This clone was observed a handful of times. The chain joins TRBV7-9 to TRBJ1-3, with a weak D call TRBD1 (6 bases). The length of the CDR3 is 16 residues. Looked up from germline, CDR1 is SEHNR and CDR2 is FQNEAQ (reference sequence). Deletions cut 5 bases from V and 1 base from J, with 15 bases between. CDR3 amino acids: CASSTRQEGSGNTIYF. CDR3 in DNA: TGTGCCAGCAGCACTCGACAGGAAGGATCTGGAAACACCATATATTTT.

CDR3 sequence (DNA): TGTGCCAGCAGCCAACAGGGAGCCTACGAGCAGTACGTC. It is translated as CASSQQGAYEQYV. V and J are TRBV5-5 and TRBJ2-7; D is possibly TRBD1 (6 bases). The germline V gene has CDR1 SGHKS and CDR2 YYEKEE (reference sequence). The CDR3 sequence is 13 residues long. Trimming removed 4 bases at V and 2 bases at J, with 10 bases between.

This clone was counted a few times. Since the CDR3 does not end with the conserved phenylalanine or tryptophan, this likely comes from a read error. It is unclear where the CDR3 begins or ends on the DNA, so no DNA is shown, and the CDR3 is as TCRdb lists it. The chain is built from TRBV7-9 and TRBJ1-2; the D call of TRBD1 is as the table states it, not checked on the DNA. Germline V gene data show CDR1 as SEHNR and CDR2 as FQNEAQ (reference sequence). Including both end residues, the CDR3 is 12 amino acids long. The chain's CDR3 is CASSSLRDSLIL.

This clone was seen more than once but under ten times. V is TRBV5-1 and J is TRBJ1-2, with TRBD1 identical over 7 bases. The CDR3 contains 15 residues. The J segment lost 4 bases and the V segment lost 0 bases, leaving 6 bases of the junction unmatched. The germline V gene encodes CDR1 SGHRS and CDR2 YFSETQ. CDR3 bases: TGCGCCAGCAGCTTGGGGCGACAGGGATCCTATGGCTACACCTTC. Translation gives CASSLGRQGSYGYTF.

J is TRBJ2-5 and V is TRBV18, with D uncertain. V was clipped by 4 bases and J by 2 bases, with 2 bases between them. Germline V lookup: CDR1 KGHSH, CDR2 LQKENI. This CDR3 has 11 amino acids. CDR3 DNA: TGTGCCAGCTCACGGCAAGAGACCCAGTACTTC. It translates to CASSRQETQYF.

The rearrangement uses TRBV7-3 and TRBJ1-2; D is undetermined. CDR1 is SGHTA, CDR2 FQGTGA, per germline. Trimming cost V 2 bases and J 8 bases, with 12 bases left between them. The CDR3 length is 13 residues. CDR3 loop: CASSLLPGGGYTF. In DNA, the CDR3 is TGTGCCAGCAGCTTATTACCGGGAGGCGGCTACACCTTC.

The rearrangement links TRBV2 to TRBJ2-1; TRBD2 might be the D (5 bases). This CDR3 contains 14 residues. Germline values: CDR1 SNHLY, CDR2 FYNNEI. Trimming left V 11 bases short and J 0 bases short, with 14 bases between. The CDR3 DNA reads TGTGCCGGACGACAAGACTACTCCTACAATGAGCAGTTCTTC. Its translation: CAGRQDYSYNEQFF.

The chain joins TRBV10-3 to TRBJ2-7; a possible D gene is TRBD1 (6 bases). Per germline, CDR1 ENHRY and CDR2 SYGVKD. The germline V and J ends were trimmed by 6 bases and 1 base, with 16 bases remaining between them. CDR3 size: 15 residues. Written as DNA, the CDR3 is TGTGCCATCAGGAACCTAGAGGGGGTGTCCTACGAGCAGTACTTC. This encodes CAIRNLEGVSYEQYF.